This T cell receptor (beta chain) is from a study of STAT5B mutations in CD4+ large granular lymphocyte leukemia. Trimming removed 2 bases from V and 4 bases from J, with 9 bases in between. The CDR3 runs 14 residues. Germline CDR1 reads MNHEY; CDR2 reads SMNVEV (reference sequence). TCRdb keeps only in-frame clones here, not all; method: immunoSEQ multiplex PCR. This sample has about 35,000 clones, with 68% found just once. The table lists this clone with a count of one. Sequencing was performed on CD4+ T cells from blood buffy coats. This chain joins TRBV27 and TRBJ2-1; D is uncertain. The sequence derives from a human donor in good health. CDR3 in DNA: TGTGCCAGCAGTTTACACAGAGGATACAATGAGCAGTTCTTC. This sequence encodes CASSLHRGYNEQFF.